The entry below describes one T cell receptor (beta chain). This sample is part of a study of blood T cell repertoires in COVID-19. Repertoires were generated with immunoSEQ multiplex PCR, while TCRdb's copy carries only in-frame clones and drops some. Among 140,000 to 150,000 clones listed, roughly four fifths were seen once. The length of the CDR3 is 14 residues. V lost 4 bases and J lost 8, with 14 bases in between. The germline CDR1 and CDR2 sequences are LGHDT and YNNKEL (reference sequence). The chain uses TRBV3-1 (or the pseudogene TRBV3-2) and TRBJ1-4, with D possibly matching TRBD1 (6 bases). The sample was peripheral blood. This receptor was identified in a human donor with acute or convalescent COVID-19. The donor label of this sample is uncertain. In DNA form, the CDR3 reads TGTGCCAGCAGCCCACAGGGTGGCCGGGAAAAACTGTTTTTT. Translating gives CASSPQGGREKLFF.